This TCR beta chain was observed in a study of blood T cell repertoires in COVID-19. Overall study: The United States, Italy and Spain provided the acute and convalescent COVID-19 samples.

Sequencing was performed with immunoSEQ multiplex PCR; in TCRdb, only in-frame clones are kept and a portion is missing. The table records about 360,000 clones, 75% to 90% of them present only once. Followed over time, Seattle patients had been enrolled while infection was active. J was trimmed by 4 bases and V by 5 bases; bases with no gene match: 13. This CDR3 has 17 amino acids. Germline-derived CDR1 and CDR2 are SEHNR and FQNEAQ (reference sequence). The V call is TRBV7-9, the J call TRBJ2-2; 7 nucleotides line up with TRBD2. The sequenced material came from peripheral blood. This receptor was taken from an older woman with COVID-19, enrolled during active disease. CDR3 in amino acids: CASSPPHVGGGTGELFF. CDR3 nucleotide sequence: TGTGCCAGCAGCCCCCCCCATGTCGGCGGGGGCACCGGGGAGCTGTTTTTT.